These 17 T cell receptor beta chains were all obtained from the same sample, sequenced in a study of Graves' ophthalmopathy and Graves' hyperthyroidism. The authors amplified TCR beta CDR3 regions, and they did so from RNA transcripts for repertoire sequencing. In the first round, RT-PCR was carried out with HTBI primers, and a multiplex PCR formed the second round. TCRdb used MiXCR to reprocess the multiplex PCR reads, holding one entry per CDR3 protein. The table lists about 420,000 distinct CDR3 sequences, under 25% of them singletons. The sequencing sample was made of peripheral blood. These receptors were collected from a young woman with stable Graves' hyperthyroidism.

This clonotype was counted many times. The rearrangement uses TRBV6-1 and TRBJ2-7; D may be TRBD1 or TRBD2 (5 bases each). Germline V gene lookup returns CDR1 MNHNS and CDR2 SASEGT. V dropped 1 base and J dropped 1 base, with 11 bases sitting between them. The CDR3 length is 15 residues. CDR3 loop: CASSEGGDLSYEQYF. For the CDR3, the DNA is TGTGCCAGCAGTGAAGGTGGGGACCTATCCTACGAGCAGTACTTC.

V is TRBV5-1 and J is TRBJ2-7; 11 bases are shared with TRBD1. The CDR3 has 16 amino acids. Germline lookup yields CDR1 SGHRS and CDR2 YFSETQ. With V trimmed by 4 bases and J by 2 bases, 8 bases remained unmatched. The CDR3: CASSSNPGQGAYEQYF. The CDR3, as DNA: TGCGCCAGCAGCAGCAATCCGGGACAGGGGGCCTACGAGCAGTACTTC. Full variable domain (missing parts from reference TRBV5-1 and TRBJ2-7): KAGVTQTPRYLIKTRGQQVTLSCSPISGHRSVSWYQQTPGQGLQFLFEYFSETQRNKGNFPGRFSGRQFSNSRSEMNVSTLELGDSALYLCASSSNPGQGAYEQYFGPGTRLTVT.

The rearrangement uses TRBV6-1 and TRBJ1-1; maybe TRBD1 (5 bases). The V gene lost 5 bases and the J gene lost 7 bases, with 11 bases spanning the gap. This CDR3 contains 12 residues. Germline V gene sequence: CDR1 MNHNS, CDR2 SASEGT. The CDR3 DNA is TGTGCCAGCAGTCTTGACAGAGTTGAAGCTTTCTTT. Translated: CASSLDRVEAFF.

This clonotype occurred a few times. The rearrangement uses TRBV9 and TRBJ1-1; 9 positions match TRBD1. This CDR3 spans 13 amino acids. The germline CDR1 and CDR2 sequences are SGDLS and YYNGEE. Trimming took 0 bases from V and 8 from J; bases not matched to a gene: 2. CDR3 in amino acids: CASSVGTGGEAFF. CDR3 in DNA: TGTGCCAGCAGCGTAGGCACAGGGGGCGAAGCTTTCTTT.

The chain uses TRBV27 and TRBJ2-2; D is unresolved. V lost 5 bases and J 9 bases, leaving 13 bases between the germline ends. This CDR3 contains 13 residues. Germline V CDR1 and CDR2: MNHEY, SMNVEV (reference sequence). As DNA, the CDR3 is TGTGCCAGCAGTACAAGACCCCACCGGGAGCTGTTTTTT. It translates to CASSTRPHRELFF.

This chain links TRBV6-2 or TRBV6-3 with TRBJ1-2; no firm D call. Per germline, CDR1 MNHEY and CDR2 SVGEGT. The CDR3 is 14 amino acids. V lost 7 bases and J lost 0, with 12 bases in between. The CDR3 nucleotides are TGTGCCAGCACCCTCGGTTGGGCTAACTATGGCTACACCTTC. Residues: CASTLGWANYGYTF.

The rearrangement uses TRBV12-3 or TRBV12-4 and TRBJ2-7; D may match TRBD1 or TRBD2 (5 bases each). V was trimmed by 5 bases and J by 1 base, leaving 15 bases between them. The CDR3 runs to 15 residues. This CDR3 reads CASSEPGTASYEQYF. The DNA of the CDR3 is TGTGCCAGCAGTGAACCTGGGACGGCTTCCTACGAGCAGTACTTC.

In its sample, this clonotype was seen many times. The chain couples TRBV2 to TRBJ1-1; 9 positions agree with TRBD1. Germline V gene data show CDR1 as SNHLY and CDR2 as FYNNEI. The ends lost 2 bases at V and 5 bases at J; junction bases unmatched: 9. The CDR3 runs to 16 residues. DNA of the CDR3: TGTGCCAGCAGTGAAAGCGGACAGGGGCCGAGGACTGAAGCTTTCTTT. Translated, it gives CASSESGQGPRTEAFF.

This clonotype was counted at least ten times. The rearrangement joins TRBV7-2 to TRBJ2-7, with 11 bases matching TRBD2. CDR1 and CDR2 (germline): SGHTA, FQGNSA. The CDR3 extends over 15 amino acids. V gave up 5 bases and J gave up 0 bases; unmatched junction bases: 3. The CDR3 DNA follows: TGTGCCAGCAGCACAACTAGCGGGAGCTCCTACGAGCAGTACTTC. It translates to CASSTTSGSSYEQYF.

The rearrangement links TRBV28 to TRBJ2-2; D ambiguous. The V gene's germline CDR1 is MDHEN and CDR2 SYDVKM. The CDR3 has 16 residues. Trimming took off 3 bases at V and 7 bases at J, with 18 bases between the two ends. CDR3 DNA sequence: TGTGCCAGCAGTTTTTCGGTTGATTGGGGATTCGGGGAGCTGTTTTTT. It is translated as CASSFSVDWGFGELFF.

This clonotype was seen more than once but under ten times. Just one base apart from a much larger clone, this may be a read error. The CDR3 DNA reads TGTGCCAGCAGTTACTCGAGGGACAGGGGATACACCGGGGAGCTGTGTTTT. Translated, it gives CASSYSRDRGYTGELCF. The chain links TRBV6-2 or TRBV6-3 to TRBJ2-2; 10 bases match TRBD1. CDR3 length: 17 residues. From germline, CDR1 is MNHEY and CDR2 SVGEGT.

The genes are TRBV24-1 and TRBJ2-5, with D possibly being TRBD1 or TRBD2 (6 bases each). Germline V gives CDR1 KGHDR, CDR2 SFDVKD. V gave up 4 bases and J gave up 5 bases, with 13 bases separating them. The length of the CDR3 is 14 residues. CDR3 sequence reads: CATSDPGGQETQYF. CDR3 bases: TGTGCCACCAGTGACCCTGGGGGGCAGGAGACCCAGTACTTC.

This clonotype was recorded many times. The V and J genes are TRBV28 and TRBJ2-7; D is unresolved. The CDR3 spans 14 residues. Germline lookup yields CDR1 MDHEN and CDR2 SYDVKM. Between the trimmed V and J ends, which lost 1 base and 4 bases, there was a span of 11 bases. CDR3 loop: CASSLSLDPYEQYF. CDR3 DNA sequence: TGTGCCAGCAGTTTATCCCTGGATCCTTACGAGCAGTACTTC.

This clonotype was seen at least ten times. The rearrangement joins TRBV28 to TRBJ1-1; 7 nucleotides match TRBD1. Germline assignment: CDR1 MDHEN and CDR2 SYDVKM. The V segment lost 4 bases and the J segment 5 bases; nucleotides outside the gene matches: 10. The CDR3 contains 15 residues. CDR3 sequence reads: CASSSQTGSRTEAFF. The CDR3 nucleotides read TGTGCCAGCAGTTCGCAGACAGGGTCACGGACTGAAGCTTTCTTT.

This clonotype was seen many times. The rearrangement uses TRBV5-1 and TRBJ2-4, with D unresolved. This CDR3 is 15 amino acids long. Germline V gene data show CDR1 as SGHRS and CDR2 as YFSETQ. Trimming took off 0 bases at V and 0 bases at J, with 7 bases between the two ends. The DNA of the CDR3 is TGCGCCAGCAGCTTGGACCCAGGAGCCAAAAACATTCAGTACTTC. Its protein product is CASSLDPGAKNIQYF.

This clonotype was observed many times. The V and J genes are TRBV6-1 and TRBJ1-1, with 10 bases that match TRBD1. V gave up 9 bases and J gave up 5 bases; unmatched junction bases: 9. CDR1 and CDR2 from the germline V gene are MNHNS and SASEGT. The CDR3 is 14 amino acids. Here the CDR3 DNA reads TGTGCCAGTTTACCCGGGACAGGGGTAACTGAAGCTTTCTTT. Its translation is CASLPGTGVTEAFF.

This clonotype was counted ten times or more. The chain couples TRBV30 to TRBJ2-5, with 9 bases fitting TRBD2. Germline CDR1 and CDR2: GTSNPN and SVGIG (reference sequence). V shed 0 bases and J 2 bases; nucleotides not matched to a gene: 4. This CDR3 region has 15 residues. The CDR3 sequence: CAWSVGLAGQETQYF. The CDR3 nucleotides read TGTGCCTGGAGTGTCGGGCTAGCGGGACAAGAGACCCAGTACTTC.